The clone carrying this TCR beta chain occurred a few times. CDR1 and CDR2 from the germline V gene are SGHDT and YYEEEE. V lost 3 bases, J lost 4 bases, and 4 bases stayed unmatched. The CDR3 totals 14 residues. This specimen belongs to a study of T cells after yellow fever vaccination. Each CDR3 protein gets one entry after TCRdb re-called the 5' RACE reads with MiXCR. The data hold about 320,000 distinct CDR3 sequences, with 4% to 5.5% observed a single time. This chain links TRBV5-6 with TRBJ1-1, with TRBD1 matching 9 bases. The sequences come from PBMCs, collected 15 days after the yellow fever booster vaccination. The origin of this receptor is a young man who received the YFV17D yellow fever vaccine. The CDR3: CASSYRGLGTEAFF. The DNA of the CDR3 is TGTGCCAGCAGCTACAGGGGGCTGGGCACTGAAGCTTTCTTT.